The 18 T cell receptor beta chains reported below all come from one sample, sequenced in a study of shared clonotypes between healthy human individuals. Repertoires were generated with immunoSEQ multiplex PCR, while TCRdb's copy carries only in-frame clones and drops some. The table lists some 2,500,000 clones, approximately 93% of them singletons. Material for sequencing was naive CD4+ T cells from PBMCs. Subset denoted: CD45RA+ positively selected. The receptors come from a man aged 18 to 30 in good health. Some clones in this sample may be carry-over from other donors' samples.

V is TRBV18 and J is TRBJ2-5, with a weak D call TRBD2 (5 bases). CDR3 length: 15 amino acids. Germline loops: CDR1 KGHSH, CDR2 LQKENI. Trimming cost V 2 bases and J 5 bases, with 15 bases left between them. This chain's CDR3 is CASSPNAGEGETQYF. CDR3 coding DNA: TGTGCCAGCTCACCAAACGCTGGAGAGGGTGAGACCCAGTACTTC.

The V gene is TRBV19, the J gene TRBJ2-1, with 11 bases that match TRBD1. This CDR3 is built from 15 residues. Germline V gene data show CDR1 as LNHDA and CDR2 as SQIVND (reference sequence). After removal of 6 bases from V and 4 bases from J, the junction contained 5 bases not matched to a gene. CDR3: CASSPRDRGYNEQFF. The CDR3 bases are TGTGCCAGTAGCCCACGGGACAGGGGGTACAATGAGCAGTTCTTC.

The V call is TRBV6-9, the J call TRBJ2-7; 7 nucleotides match TRBD2. Unmatched junction bases numbered 6, after V lost 4 bases and J lost 0 bases. Germline assignment: CDR1 MNHGY and CDR2 SVAAGI. CDR3 size: 15 residues. CDR3 DNA: TGTGCCAGCAGTTTGGAGCGGGACCGCTCCTACGAGCAGTACTTC. As protein: CASSLERDRSYEQYF.

This clone was seen once. The chain recombines TRBV12-5 with TRBJ2-1, with 14 bases identical to TRBD2. Germline V lookup: CDR1 LGHNT, CDR2 FRNRAP. The trim removed 6 bases at V and 8 bases at J, leaving 9 bases unmatched. The CDR3 extends over 16 amino acids. CDR3: CASGPGLAGGLDEQFF. The CDR3 DNA reads TGTGCTAGTGGACCAGGACTAGCGGGAGGTCTTGATGAGCAGTTCTTC.

This sequence joins TRBV5-1 and TRBJ1-5, with D possibly being TRBD1 (6 bases). The CDR3 extends over 15 amino acids. Germline CDR1 is SGHRS and CDR2 is YFSETQ. The V gene lost 3 bases and the J gene lost 5 bases, with 15 bases spanning the gap. In DNA, the CDR3 is TGCGCCAGCAGCTCCGGGGGAGGGGGGTATCAGCCCCAGCATTTT. Protein product: CASSSGGGGYQPQHF.

The chain carries TRBV9 and TRBJ1-1; no clear D gene. V was clipped by 1 base and J by 5 bases, with 18 bases between them. Germline assignment: CDR1 SGDLS and CDR2 YYNGEE. The CDR3 sequence is 16 residues long. CDR3 sequence (DNA): TGTGCCAGCAGCGTACTCCCCCAGGTCACGAGGACTGAAGCTTTCTTT. It codes for CASSVLPQVTRTEAFF. Looking up the rest from reference TRBV9 and TRBJ1-1 gives the full variable domain: DSGVTQTPKHLITATGQRVTLRCSPRSGDLSVYWYQQSLDQGLQFLIQYYNGEERAKGNILERFSAQQFPDLHSELNLSSLELGDSALYFCASSVLPQVTRTEAFFGQGTRLTVV.

This sequence joins TRBV5-1 and TRBJ2-7, with 9 bases lining up with TRBD2. CDR1 and CDR2 (germline): SGHRS, YFSETQ. The CDR3 covers 16 residues. Trimming removed 5 bases from V and 1 base from J; junction bases left unmatched: 10. The CDR3 DNA is TGCGCCAGCAGGCCCACATCTAGCGGGATTTCCTACGAGCAGTACTTC. This gives the protein CASRPTSSGISYEQYF.

This sequence joins TRBV18 and TRBJ1-3, with no clear D. Germline values: CDR1 KGHSH, CDR2 LQKENI. Trimming stripped 2 bases from V and 2 bases from J, with 10 bases between. The CDR3 consists of 15 residues. CDR3 bases: TGTGCCAGCTCACCATTGGGCGATCCTGGAAACACCATATATTTT. This gives the protein CASSPLGDPGNTIYF. The full variable domain, its missing parts supplied by reference TRBV18 and TRBJ1-3, is NAGVMQNPRHLVRRRGQEARLRCSPMKGHSHVYWYRQLPEEGLKFMVYLQKENIIDESGMPKERFSAEFPKEGPSILRIQQVVRGDSAAYFCASSPLGDPGNTIYFGEGSWLTVV.

The rearrangement uses TRBV27 and TRBJ2-7; 8 bases are a match to TRBD1. With 1 base clipped from V and 2 bases from J, the junction kept 10 bases outside the gene matches. There are 17 residues in the CDR3. CDR1 MNHEY and CDR2 SMNVEV come from the germline V gene (reference sequence). CDR3 sequence (DNA): TGTGCCAGCAGTTTATTTAGCCGTCAGGGGGCGACCTACGAGCAGTACTTC. Translation: CASSLFSRQGATYEQYF.

The J gene is TRBJ2-1, the V gene TRBV7-3; D possibly corresponds to TRBD1 (5 bases). The CDR3 is made up of 15 amino acids. Germline V gene sequence: CDR1 SGHTA, CDR2 FQGTGA. V lost 4 bases and J lost 2, with 12 bases in between. CDR3 nucleotide sequence: TGTGCCAGCAGCTATTCCAGGGAACCCTACAATGAGCAGTTCTTC. Translation: CASSYSREPYNEQFF.

The gene calls are TRBV11-3 and TRBJ2-1; TRBD2 matches at 10 bases. Per the germline V gene, CDR1 is SGHNT and CDR2 is YENEEA. The CDR3 contains 15 residues. V was pared by 5 bases and J by 4 bases, with 5 bases of the junction left unmatched. CDR3 nucleotides: TGTGCCAGCAGCCCAGCGGGAGGGCGATACAATGAGCAGTTCTTC. Its protein is CASSPAGGRYNEQFF.

The V and J genes are TRBV28 and TRBJ1-5; the match to TRBD1 covers 7 bases. V gave up 11 bases and J gave up 7 bases; unmatched junction bases: 14. The CDR3 covers 14 residues. Per the germline V gene, CDR1 is MDHEN and CDR2 is SYDVKM. CDR3 sequence (DNA): TGTGCCTGCCAAAAAGGGGGCGCCGGGCAGCCCCAGCATTTT. Translated, it gives CACQKGGAGQPQHF.

This clone appeared a single time. This chain links TRBV4-2 with TRBJ2-4; weak D call: TRBD2 (6 bases). The CDR3 is 14 amino acids. V lost 1 base to trimming and J lost 6 bases, with 10 bases between them. CDR1 is LGHNA, CDR2 YNFKEQ, per germline. CDR3 DNA sequence: TGTGCCAGCAGCCAAGTGGGAGGATCAAACATTCAGTACTTC. Amino acid sequence: CASSQVGGSNIQYF.

The V gene is TRBV6-5, the J gene TRBJ2-5, with 7 bases aligning to TRBD1. V trimming: 4 bases; J trimming: 2 bases; junction bases outside the gene matches: 4. The V gene's germline CDR1 is MNHEY and CDR2 SVGAGI. The CDR3 sequence is 14 residues long. Here the CDR3 DNA reads TGTGCCAGCAGTTTTCGGACAGGTCAAGAGACCCAGTACTTC. Amino acids: CASSFRTGQETQYF.

This clone has a count of ten or more. Other DNA sequences of this sample code for an identical CDR3. The rearrangement joins TRBV7-3 to TRBJ2-7, with 7 bases identical to TRBD1. Germline V CDR1 and CDR2: SGHTA, FQGTGA. The CDR3 contains 14 residues. After removal of 5 bases from V and 0 bases from J, the junction contained 4 bases not matched to a gene. CDR3 sequence (DNA): TGTGCCAGCAGCCCGACAGGGAGCTCCTACGAGCAGTACTTC. Amino acid sequence: CASSPTGSSYEQYF.

The V and J genes are TRBV7-6 and TRBJ2-7; perhaps D is TRBD1 or TRBD2 (5 bases each). From germline, CDR1 is SGHVS and CDR2 FNYEAQ. There are 14 residues in the CDR3. V shed 5 bases and J shed 0 bases, with 11 bases lying between them. The CDR3 DNA follows: TGTGCCAGCAGCCGACGGGACGCCTCCTACGAGCAGTACTTC. The encoded protein is CASSRRDASYEQYF.

The chain couples TRBV6-5 to TRBJ1-2; D unresolved. V lost 5 bases and J lost 7, with 17 bases in between. The germline V gene has CDR1 MNHEY and CDR2 SVGAGI. There are 14 residues in the CDR3. The CDR3 coding sequence is TGTGCCAGCAGTCCCGGCCCTCCTCCAAGTGGCTACACCTTC. Its translation is CASSPGPPPSGYTF.

The chain carries TRBV2 and TRBJ2-1; D could derive from TRBD1 or TRBD2 (5 bases each). Trimming pared 6 bases from V and 5 bases from J, leaving 11 bases between. In germline, CDR1 is SNHLY, CDR2 FYNNEI. The CDR3 consists of 13 residues. This chain's CDR3 is CASSRDLNNEQFF. CDR3 bases: TGTGCCAGCAGCCGGGACCTAAACAATGAGCAGTTCTTC.